This T cell receptor (beta chain) was identified during a study of blood T cell repertoires in COVID-19. Study at large: In each case, the material was cDNA or gDNA derived from T cells, B-cell-depleted T cells, or PBMCs.

Germline CDR1 and CDR2: LNHDA and SQIVND (reference sequence). Trimming took off 5 bases at V and 4 bases at J, with 20 bases between the two ends. This CDR3 is 16 amino acids long. In the authors' workflow: How many nucleated cells were present was estimated from reference gene primer amplification. Assay: immunoSEQ multiplex PCR; the TCRdb copy retains only in-frame clones and omits some. D and trimming come from the DNA, and the V and J calls and clone size come from that table. The table has about 94,000 clones, around 80% seen once. This receptor was identified in a human donor in a cohort sampled during active COVID-19. The genes are TRBV19 and TRBJ1-2; D is perhaps TRBD1 (5 bases). The sequenced sample consisted of peripheral blood. This chain's CDR3 is CASSGVGVTPGYGYTF. The CDR3 DNA is TGTGCCAGTAGTGGGGTAGGGGTCACACCGGGCTATGGCTACACCTTC.